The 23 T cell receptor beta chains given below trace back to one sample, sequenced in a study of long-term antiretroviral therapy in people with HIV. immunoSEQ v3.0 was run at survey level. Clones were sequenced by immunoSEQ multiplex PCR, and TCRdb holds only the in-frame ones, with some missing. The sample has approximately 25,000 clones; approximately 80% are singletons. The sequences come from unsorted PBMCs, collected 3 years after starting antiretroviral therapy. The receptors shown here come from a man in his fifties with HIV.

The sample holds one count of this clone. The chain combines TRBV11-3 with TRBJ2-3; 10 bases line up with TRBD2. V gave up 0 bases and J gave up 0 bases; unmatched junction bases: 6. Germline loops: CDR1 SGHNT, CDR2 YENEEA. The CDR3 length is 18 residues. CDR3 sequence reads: CASSLDLSGRTSTDTQYF. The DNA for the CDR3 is TGTGCCAGCAGCTTAGATCTTAGCGGGAGGACTAGCACAGATACGCAGTATTTT.

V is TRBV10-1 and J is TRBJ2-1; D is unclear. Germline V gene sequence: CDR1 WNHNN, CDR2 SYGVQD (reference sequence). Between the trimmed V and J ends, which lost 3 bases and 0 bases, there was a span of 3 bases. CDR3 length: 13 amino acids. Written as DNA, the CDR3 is TGCGCCAGCAGTGAAGACTCCTACAATGAGCAGTTCTTC. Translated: CASSEDSYNEQFF.

The CDR3 here is CASSTYNEQFF. For the CDR3, the DNA is TGTGCCAGCAGTACCTACAATGAGCAGTTCTTC. The V gene is TRBV6-1, the J gene TRBJ2-1; no definite D call. With 5 bases removed from V and 2 bases from J, the gap between germline ends came to 1 base. Germline CDR1 MNHNS, CDR2 SASEGT. This CDR3 has 11 amino acids.

The DNA for the CDR3 is TGTGCCAGCGGACAGGGGGCAAACTATGGCTACACCTTC. Protein: CASGQGANYGYTF. The chain couples TRBV2 to TRBJ1-2, with 11 bases lining up with TRBD1. The V gene's germline CDR1 is SNHLY and CDR2 FYNNEI. J was trimmed by 2 bases and V by 8 bases; bases with no gene match: 1. The length of the CDR3 is 13 residues.

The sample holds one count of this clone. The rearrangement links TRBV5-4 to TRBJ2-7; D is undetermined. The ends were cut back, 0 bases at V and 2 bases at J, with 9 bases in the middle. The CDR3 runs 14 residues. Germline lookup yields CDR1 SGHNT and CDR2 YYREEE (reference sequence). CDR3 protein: CASSLGARPYEQYF. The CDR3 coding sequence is TGTGCCAGCAGCTTGGGGGCGAGACCCTACGAGCAGTACTTC.

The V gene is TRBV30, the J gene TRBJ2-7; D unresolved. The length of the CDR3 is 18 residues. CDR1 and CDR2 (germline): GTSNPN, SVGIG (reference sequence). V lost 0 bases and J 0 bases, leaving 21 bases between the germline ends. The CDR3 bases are TGTGCCTGGAGTGTAAGTCTGTTGGCAGGCACATACTCCTACGAGCAGTACTTC. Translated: CAWSVSLLAGTYSYEQYF.

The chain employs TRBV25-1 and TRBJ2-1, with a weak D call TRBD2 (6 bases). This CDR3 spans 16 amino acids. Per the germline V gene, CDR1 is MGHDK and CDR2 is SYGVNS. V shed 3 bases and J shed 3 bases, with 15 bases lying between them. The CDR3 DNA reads TGTGCCAGCAGTGATACCGCGGGGATGATCTACAATGAGCAGTTCTTC. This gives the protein CASSDTAGMIYNEQFF. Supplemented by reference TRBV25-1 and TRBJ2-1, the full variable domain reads EADIYQTPRYLVIGTGKKITLECSQTMGHDKMYWYQQDPGMELHLIHYSYGVNSTEKGDLSSESTVSRIRTEHFPLTLESARPSHTSQYLCASSDTAGMIYNEQFFGPGTRLTVL.

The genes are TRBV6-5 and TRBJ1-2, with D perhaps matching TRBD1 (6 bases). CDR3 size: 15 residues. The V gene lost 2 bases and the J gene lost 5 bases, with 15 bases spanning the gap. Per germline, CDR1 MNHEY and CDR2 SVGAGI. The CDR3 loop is CASSYRSAGAYGYTF. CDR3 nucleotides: TGTGCCAGCAGTTACCGTAGTGCAGGGGCATATGGCTACACCTTC.

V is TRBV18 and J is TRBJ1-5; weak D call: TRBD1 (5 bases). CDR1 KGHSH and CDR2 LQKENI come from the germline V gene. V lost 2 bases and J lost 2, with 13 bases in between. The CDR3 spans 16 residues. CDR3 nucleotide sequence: TGTGCCAGCTCACCAGACGTGGGGGGTGGCAATCAGCCCCAGCATTTT. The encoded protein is CASSPDVGGGNQPQHF.

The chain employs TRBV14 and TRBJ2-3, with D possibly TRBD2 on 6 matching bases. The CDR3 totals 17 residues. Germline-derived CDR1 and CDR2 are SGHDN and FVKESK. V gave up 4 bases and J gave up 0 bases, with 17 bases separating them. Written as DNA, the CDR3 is TGTGCCAGCAGCCCCCTCGTTGCTAGCGTTAGCACAGATACGCAGTATTTT. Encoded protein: CASSPLVASVSTDTQYF.

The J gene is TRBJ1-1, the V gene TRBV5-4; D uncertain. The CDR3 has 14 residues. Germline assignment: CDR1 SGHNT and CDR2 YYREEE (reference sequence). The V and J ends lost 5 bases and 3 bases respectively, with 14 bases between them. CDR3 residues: CASRVGHLDTEAFF. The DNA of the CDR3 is TGTGCCAGCAGGGTGGGCCACCTGGACACTGAAGCTTTCTTT.

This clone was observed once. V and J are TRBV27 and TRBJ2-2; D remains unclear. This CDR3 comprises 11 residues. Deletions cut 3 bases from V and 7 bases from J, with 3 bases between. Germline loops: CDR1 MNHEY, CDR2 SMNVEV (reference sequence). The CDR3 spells CASSFGGELFF. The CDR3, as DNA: TGTGCCAGCAGTTTCGGCGGGGAGCTGTTTTTT.

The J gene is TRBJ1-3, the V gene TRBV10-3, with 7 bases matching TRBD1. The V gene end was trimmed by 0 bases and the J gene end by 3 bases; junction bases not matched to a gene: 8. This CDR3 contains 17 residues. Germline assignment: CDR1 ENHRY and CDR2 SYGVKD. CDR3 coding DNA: TGTGCCATCAGTGAGTCAGTGGAGGGGGCTTTTGGAAACACCATATATTTT. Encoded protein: CAISESVEGAFGNTIYF.

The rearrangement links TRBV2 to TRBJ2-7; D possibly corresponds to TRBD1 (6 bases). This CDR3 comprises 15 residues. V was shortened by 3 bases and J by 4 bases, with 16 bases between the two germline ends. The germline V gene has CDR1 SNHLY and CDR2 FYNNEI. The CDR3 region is CASSEEDSGVYEQYF. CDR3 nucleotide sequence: TGTGCCAGCAGTGAGGAGGACAGTGGAGTTTACGAGCAGTACTTC.

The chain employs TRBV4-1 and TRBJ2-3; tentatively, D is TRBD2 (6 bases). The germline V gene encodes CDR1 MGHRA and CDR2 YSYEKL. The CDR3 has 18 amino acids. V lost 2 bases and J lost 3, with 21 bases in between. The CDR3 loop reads CASSQRGRWEVGTDTQYF. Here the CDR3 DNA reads TGCGCCAGCAGCCAAAGAGGGAGGTGGGAAGTGGGGACAGATACGCAGTATTTT.

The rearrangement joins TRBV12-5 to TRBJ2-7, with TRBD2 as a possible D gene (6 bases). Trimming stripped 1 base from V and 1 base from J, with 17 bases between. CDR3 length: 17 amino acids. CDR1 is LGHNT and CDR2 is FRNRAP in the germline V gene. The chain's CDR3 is CASGLDPPRTNSYEQYF. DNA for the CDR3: TGTGCTAGTGGTTTGGACCCCCCAAGGACTAATTCCTACGAGCAGTACTTC.

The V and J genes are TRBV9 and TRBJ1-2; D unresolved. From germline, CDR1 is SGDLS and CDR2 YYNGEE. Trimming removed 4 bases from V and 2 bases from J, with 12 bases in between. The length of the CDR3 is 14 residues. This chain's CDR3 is CASSPGIVNYGYTF. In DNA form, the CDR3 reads TGTGCCAGCAGCCCTGGGATAGTCAACTATGGCTACACCTTC.

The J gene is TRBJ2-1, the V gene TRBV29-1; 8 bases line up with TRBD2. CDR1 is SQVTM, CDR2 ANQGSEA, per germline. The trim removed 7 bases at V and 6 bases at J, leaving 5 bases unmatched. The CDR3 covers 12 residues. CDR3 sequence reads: CSAGGGSNEQFF. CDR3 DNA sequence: TGCAGCGCCGGGGGGGGCTCCAATGAGCAGTTCTTC.

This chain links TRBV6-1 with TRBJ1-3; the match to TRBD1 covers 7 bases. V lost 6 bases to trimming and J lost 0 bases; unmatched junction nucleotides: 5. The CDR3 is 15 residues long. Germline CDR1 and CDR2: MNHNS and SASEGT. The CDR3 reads CASSLTGISGNTIYF. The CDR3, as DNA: TGTGCCAGCAGCCTGACAGGGATCTCTGGAAACACCATATATTTT.

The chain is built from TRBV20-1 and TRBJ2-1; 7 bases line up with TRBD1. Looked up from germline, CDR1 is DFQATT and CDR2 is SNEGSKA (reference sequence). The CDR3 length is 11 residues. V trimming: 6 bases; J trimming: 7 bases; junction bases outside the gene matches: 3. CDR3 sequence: CSATGENEQFF. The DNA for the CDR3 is TGCAGTGCCACAGGGGAAAATGAGCAGTTCTTC.

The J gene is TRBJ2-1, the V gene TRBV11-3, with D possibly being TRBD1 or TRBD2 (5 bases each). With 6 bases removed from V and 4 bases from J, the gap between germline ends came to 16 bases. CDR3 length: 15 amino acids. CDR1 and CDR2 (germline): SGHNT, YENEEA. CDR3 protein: CASSMPGPSYNEQFF. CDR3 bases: TGTGCCAGCAGTATGCCGGGGCCGTCTTACAATGAGCAGTTCTTC. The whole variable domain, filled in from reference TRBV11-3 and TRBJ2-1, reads EAGVVQSPRYKIIEKKQPVAFWCNPISGHNTLYWYLQNLGQGPELLIRYENEEAVDDSQLPKDRFSAERLKGVDSTLKIQPAELGDSAVYLCASSMPGPSYNEQFFGPGTRLTVL.

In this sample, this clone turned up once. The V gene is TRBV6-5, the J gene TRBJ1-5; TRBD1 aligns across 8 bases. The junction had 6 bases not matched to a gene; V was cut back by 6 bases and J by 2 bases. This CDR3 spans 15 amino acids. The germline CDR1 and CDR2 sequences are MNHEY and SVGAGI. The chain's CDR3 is CASSHDRGRNQPQHF. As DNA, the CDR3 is TGTGCCAGCAGCCACGACAGGGGTCGCAATCAGCCCCAGCATTTT.

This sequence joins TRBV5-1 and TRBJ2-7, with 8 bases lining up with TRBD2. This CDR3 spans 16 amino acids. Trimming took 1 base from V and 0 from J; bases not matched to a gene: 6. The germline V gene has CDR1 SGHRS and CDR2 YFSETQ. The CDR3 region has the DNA TGCGCCAGCAGCTTGAAGCGGGGGACCTTCTCCTACGAGCAGTACTTC. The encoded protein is CASSLKRGTFSYEQYF. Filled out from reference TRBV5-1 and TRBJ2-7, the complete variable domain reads KAGVTQTPRYLIKTRGQQVTLSCSPISGHRSVSWYQQTPGQGLQFLFEYFSETQRNKGNFPGRFSGRQFSNSRSEMNVSTLELGDSALYLCASSLKRGTFSYEQYFGPGTRLTVT.